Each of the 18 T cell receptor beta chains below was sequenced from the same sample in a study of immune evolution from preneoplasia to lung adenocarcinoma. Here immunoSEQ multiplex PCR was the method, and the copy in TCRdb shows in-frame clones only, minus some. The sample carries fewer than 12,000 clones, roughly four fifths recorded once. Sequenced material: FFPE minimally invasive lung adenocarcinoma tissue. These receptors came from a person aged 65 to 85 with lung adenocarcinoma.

The CDR3 loop reads CASSSPRQGGKLFF. In DNA, the CDR3 is TGTGCCAGCAGTTCCCCCCGACAGGGCGGGAAACTGTTTTTT. V usage is TRBV6-5 and J usage is TRBJ1-4; TRBD1 agrees at 7 bases. V was clipped by 4 bases and J by 11 bases; unmatched bases: 10. The germline V gene encodes CDR1 MNHEY and CDR2 SVGAGI. This CDR3 comprises 14 residues.

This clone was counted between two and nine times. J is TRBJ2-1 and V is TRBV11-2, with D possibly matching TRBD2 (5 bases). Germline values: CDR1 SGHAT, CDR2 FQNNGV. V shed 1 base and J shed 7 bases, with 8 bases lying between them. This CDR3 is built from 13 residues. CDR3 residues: CASSLGRPNEQFF. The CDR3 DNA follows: TGTGCCAGCAGCTTAGGGAGGCCGAATGAGCAGTTCTTC.

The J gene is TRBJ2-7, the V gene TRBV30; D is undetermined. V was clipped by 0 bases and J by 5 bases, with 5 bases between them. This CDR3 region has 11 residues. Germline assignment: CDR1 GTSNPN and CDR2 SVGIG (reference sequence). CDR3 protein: CAWSVEDEQYF. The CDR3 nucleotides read TGTGCCTGGAGTGTAGAGGACGAGCAGTACTTC.

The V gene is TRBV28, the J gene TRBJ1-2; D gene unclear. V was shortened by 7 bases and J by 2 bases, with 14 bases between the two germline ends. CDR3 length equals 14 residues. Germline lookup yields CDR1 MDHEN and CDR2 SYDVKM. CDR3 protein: CASIGSGENYGYTF. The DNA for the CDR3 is TGTGCCAGCATTGGATCAGGCGAGAACTATGGCTACACCTTC.

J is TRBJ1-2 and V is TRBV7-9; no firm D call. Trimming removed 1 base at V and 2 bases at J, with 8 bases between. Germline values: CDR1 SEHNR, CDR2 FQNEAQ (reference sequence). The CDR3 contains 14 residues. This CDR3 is CASSLGQVNYGYTF. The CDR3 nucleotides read TGTGCCAGCAGCTTAGGCCAGGTGAACTATGGCTACACCTTC.

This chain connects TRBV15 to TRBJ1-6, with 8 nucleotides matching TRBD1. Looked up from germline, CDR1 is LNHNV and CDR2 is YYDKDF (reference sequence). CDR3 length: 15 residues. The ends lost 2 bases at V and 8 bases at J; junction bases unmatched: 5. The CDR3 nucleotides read TGTGCCACCAGCAGAAGACAGGGGATGGATTCACCCCTCCACTTT. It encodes CATSRRQGMDSPLHF.

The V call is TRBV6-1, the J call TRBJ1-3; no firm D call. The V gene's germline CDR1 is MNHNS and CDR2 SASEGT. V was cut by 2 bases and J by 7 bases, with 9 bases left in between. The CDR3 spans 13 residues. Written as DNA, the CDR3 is TGTGCCAGCAGTGAAACCCCTTCTAACACCATATATTTT. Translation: CASSETPSNTIYF.

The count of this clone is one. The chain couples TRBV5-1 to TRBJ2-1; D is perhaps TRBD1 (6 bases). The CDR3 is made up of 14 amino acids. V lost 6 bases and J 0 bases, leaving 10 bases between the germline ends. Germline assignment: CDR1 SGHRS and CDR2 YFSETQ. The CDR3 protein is CASTQDSSYNEQFF. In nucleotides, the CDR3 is TGCGCCAGCACCCAGGACAGCTCCTACAATGAGCAGTTCTTC.

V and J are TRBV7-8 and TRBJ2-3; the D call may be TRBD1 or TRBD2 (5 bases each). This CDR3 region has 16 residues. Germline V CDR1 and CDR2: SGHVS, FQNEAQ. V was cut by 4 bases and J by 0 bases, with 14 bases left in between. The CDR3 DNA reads TGTGCCAGCAGCTGGGGCGGACGCGGGAGCACAGATACGCAGTATTTT. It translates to CASSWGGRGSTDTQYF. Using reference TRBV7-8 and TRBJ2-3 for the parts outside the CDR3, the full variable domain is GAGVSQSPRYKVAKRGQDVALRCDPISGHVSLFWYQQALGQGPEFLTYFQNEAQLDKSGLPSDRFFAERPEGSVSTLKIQRTQQEDSAVYLCASSWGGRGSTDTQYFGPGTRLTVL.

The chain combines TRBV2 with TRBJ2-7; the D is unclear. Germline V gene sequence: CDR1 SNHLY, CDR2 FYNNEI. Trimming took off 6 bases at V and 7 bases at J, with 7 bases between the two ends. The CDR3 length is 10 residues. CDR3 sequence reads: CASRVGEQYF. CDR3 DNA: TGTGCCAGCAGGGTGGGGGAGCAGTACTTC.

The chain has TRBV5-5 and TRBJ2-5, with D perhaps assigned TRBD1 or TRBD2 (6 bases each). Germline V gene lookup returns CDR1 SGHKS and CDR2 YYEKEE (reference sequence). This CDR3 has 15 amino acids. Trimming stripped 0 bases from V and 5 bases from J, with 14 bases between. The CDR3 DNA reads TGTGCCAGCAGCTTGGAGGGGGGAGCACGGGAGACCCAGTACTTC. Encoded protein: CASSLEGGARETQYF.

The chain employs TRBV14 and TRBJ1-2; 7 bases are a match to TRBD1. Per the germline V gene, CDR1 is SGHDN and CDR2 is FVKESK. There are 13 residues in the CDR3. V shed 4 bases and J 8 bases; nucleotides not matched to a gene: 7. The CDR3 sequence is CASSPKTGSGYTF. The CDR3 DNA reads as TGTGCCAGCAGCCCTAAGACAGGGAGCGGCTACACCTTC. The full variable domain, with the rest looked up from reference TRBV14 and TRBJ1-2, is EAGVTQFPSHSVIEKGQTVTLRCDPISGHDNLYWYRRVMGKEIKFLLHFVKESKQDESGMPNNRFLAERTGGTYSTLKVQPAELEDSGVYFCASSPKTGSGYTFGSGTRLTVV.

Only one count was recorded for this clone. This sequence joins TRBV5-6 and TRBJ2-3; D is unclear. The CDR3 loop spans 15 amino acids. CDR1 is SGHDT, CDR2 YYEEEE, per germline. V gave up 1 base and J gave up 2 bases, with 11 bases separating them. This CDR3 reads CASSLLTLTTDTQYF. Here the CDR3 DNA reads TGTGCCAGCAGCTTGTTAACATTAACCACAGATACGCAGTATTTT.

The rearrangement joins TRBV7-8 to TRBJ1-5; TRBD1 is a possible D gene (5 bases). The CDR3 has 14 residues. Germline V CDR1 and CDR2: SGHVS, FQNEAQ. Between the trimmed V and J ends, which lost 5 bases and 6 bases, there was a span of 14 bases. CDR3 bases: TGTGCCAGCAGCGCCAGGGTGGGCAGTCAGCCCCAGCATTTT. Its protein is CASSARVGSQPQHF.

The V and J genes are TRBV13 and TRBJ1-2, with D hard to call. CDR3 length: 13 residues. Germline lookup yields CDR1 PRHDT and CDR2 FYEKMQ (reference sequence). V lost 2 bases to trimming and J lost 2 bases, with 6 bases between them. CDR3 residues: CASSLQGNYGYTF. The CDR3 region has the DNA TGTGCCAGCAGCTTACAAGGCAACTATGGCTACACCTTC.

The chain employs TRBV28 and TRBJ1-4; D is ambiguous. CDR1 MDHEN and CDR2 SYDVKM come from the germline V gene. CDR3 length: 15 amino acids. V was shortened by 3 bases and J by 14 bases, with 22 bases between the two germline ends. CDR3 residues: CASSFLSEGGSGLFF. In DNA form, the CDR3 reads TGTGCCAGCAGTTTTTTGTCTGAGGGAGGCTCTGGGCTGTTTTTT.

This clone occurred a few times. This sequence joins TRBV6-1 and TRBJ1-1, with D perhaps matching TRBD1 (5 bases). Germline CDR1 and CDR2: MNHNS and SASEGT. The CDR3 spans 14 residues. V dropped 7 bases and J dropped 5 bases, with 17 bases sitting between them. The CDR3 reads CASTAFNQGTEAFF. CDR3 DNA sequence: TGTGCCAGCACTGCCTTCAATCAGGGAACTGAAGCTTTCTTT.

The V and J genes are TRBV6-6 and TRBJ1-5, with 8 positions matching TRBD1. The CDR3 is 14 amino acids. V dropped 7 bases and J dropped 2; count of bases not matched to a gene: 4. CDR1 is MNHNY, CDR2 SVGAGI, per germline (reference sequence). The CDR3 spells CASNLQGGNQPQHF. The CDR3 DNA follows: TGTGCCAGCAACTTACAGGGGGGCAATCAGCCCCAGCATTTT.